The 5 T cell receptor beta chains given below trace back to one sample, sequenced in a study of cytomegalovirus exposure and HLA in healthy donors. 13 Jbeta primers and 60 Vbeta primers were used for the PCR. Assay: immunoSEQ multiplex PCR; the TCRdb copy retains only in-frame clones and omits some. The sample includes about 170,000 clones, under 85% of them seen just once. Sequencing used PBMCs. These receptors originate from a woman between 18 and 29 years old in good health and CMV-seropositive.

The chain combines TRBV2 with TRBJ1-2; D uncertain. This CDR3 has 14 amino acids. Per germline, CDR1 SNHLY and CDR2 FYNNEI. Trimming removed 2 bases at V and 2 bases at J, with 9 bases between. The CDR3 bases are TGTGCCAGCAGTGAATCCCCACAGAACTATGGCTACACCTTC. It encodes CASSESPQNYGYTF.

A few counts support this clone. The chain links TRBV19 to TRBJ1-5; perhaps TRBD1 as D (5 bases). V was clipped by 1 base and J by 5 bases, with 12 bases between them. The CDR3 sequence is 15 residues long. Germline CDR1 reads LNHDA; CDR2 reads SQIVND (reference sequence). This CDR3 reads CASSIGLGGYQPQHF. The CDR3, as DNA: TGTGCCAGTAGTATAGGTTTGGGGGGTTATCAGCCCCAGCATTTT.

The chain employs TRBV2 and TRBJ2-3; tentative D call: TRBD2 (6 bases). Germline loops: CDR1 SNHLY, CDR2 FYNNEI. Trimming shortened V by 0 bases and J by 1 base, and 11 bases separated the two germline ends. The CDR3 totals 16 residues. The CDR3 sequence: CASSEASGRRTDTQYF. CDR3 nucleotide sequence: TGTGCCAGCAGTGAAGCGTCGGGGAGGCGCACAGATACGCAGTATTTT. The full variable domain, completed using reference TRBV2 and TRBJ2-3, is EPEVTQTPSHQVTQMGQEVILRCVPISNHLYFYWYRQILGQKVEFLVSFYNNEISEKSEIFDDQFSVERPDGSNFTLKIRSTKLEDSAMYFCASSEASGRRTDTQYFGPGTRLTVL.

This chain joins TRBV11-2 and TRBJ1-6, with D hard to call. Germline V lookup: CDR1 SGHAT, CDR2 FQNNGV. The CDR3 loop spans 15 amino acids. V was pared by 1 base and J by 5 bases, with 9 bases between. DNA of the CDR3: TGTGCCAGCAGCTTAGGAGGGTTGGATAATTCACCCCTCCACTTT. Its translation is CASSLGGLDNSPLHF.

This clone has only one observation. This chain's CDR3 is CAINNRADSPLHF. Written as DNA, the CDR3 is TGTGCCATCAATAACAGGGCGGATTCACCCCTCCACTTT. The rearrangement uses TRBV10-3 and TRBJ1-6; a weak D match, TRBD1 (6 bases). There are 13 residues in the CDR3. Germline V lookup: CDR1 ENHRY, CDR2 SYGVKD. Deletions cut 7 bases from V and 8 bases from J, with 12 bases between.